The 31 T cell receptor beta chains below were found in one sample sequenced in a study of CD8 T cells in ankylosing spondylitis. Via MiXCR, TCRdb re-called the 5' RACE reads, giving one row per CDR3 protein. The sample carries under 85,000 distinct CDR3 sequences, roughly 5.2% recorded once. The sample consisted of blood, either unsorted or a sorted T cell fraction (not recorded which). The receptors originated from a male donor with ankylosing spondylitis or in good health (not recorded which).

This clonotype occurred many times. This chain's CDR3 is CAWSPLLGLSGTGELFF. The CDR3, as DNA: TGTGCCTGGAGTCCCCTATTGGGGCTGTCAGGTACCGGGGAGCTGTTTTTT. This chain joins TRBV30 and TRBJ2-2, with D possibly TRBD1 on 5 matching bases. The CDR3 consists of 17 residues. Germline CDR1 and CDR2: GTSNPN and SVGIG (reference sequence). Trimming shortened V by 2 bases and J by 5 bases, and 21 bases separated the two germline ends. Drawing the rest from reference TRBV30 and TRBJ2-2, the complete variable domain is SQTIHQWPATLVQPVGSPLSLECTVEGTSNPNLYWYRQAAGRGLQLLFYSVGIGQISSEVPQNLSASRPQDRQFILSSKKLLLSDSGFYLCAWSPLLGLSGTGELFFGEGSRLTVL.

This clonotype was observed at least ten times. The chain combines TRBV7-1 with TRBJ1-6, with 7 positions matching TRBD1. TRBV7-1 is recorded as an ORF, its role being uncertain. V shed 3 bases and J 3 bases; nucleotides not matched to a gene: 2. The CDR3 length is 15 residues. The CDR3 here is CASSSGTDYNSPLHF. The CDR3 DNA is TGTGCCAGCAGCTCCGGGACAGACTATAATTCACCCCTCCACTTT.

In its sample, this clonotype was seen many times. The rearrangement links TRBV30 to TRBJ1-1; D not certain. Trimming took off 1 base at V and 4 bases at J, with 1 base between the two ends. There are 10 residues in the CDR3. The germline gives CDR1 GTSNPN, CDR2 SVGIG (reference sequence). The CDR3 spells CAWSATEAFF. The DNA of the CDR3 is TGTGCCTGGAGTGCCACTGAAGCTTTCTTT.

CDR3 DNA sequence: TGCGCCAGCAGCCCCGGGGGGGGCGATGACTATGGCTACACCTTC. Residues: CASSPGGGDDYGYTF. V is TRBV5-1 and J is TRBJ1-2, with D perhaps matching TRBD1 (6 bases). The CDR3 is 15 residues long. V dropped 4 bases and J dropped 3 bases, with 16 bases sitting between them. Germline V gene sequence: CDR1 SGHRS, CDR2 YFSETQ.

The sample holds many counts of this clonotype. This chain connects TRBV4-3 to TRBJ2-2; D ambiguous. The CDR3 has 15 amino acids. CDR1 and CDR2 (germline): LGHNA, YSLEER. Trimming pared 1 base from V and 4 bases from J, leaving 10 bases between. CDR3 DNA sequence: TGCGCCAGCAGCCAAGTTCTCGGGCCCACCGGGGAGCTGTTTTTT. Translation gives CASSQVLGPTGELFF.

CDR3: CASSPYGGNTEAFF. In nucleotides, the CDR3 is TGTGCCAGCTCACCTTATGGGGGGAACACTGAAGCTTTCTTT. The chain joins TRBV18 to TRBJ1-1, with TRBD1 as a possible D gene (5 bases). Per the germline V gene, CDR1 is KGHSH and CDR2 is LQKENI. V was clipped by 3 bases and J by 1 base, with 9 bases between them. This CDR3 has 14 residues.

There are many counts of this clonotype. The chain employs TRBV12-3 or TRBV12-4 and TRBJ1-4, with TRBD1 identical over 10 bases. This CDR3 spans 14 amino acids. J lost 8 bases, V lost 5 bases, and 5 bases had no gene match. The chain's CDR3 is CASSPPGQGEKLFF. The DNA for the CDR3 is TGTGCCAGCAGTCCTCCGGGACAGGGGGAAAAACTGTTTTTT.

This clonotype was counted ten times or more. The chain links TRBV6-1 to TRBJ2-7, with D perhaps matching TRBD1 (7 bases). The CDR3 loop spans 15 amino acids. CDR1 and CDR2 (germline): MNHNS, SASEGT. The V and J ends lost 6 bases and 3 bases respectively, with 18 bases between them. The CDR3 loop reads CASRRTRQGLYEQYF. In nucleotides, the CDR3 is TGTGCCAGCAGACGAACTAGACAGGGACTCTACGAGCAGTACTTC.

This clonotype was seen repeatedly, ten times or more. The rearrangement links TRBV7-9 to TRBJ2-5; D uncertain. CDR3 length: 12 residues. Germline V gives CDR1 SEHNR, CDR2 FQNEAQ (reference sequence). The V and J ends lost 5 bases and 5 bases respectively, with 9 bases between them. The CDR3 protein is CASSEVVETQYF. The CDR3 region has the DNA TGTGCCAGCAGCGAAGTGGTGGAGACCCAGTACTTC. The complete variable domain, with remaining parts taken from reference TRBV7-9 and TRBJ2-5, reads DTGVSQNPRHKITKRGQNVTFRCDPISEHNRLYWYRQTLGQGPEFLTYFQNEAQLEKSRLLSDRFSAERPKGSFSTLEIQRTEQGDSAMYLCASSEVVETQYFGPGTRLLVL.

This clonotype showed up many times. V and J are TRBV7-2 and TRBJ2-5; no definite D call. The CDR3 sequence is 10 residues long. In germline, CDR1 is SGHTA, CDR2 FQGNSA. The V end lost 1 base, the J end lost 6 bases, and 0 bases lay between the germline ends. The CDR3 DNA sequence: TGTGCCAGCAGCTTAGAGACCCAGTACTTC. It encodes CASSLETQYF.

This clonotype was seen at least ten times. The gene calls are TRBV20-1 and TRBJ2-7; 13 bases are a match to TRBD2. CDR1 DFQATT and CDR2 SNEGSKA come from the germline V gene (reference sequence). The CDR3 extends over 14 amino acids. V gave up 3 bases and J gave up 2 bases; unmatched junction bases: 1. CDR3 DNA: TGCAGTGCTAGCGGGACTAGCGGGGCCTACGAGCAGTACTTC. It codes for CSASGTSGAYEQYF.

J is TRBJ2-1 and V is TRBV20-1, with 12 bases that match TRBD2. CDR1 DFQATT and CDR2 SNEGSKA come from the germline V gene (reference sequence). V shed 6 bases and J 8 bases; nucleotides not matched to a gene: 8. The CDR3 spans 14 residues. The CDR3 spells CSAPLAGGGDEQFF. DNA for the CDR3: TGCAGTGCCCCACTAGCGGGGGGCGGTGATGAGCAGTTCTTC.

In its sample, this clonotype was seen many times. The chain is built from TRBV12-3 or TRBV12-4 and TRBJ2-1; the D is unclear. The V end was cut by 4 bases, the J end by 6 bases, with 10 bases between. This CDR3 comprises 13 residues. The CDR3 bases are TGTGCCAGCAGTTGGTACACACTCAATGAGCAGTTCTTC. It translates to CASSWYTLNEQFF.

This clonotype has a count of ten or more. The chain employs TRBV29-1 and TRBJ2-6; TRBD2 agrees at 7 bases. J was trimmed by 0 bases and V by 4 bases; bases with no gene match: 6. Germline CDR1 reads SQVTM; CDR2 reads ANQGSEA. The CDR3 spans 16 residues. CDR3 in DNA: TGCAGCGTTGGGGGGGAGGGTACCTCTGGGGCCAACGTCCTGACTTTC. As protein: CSVGGEGTSGANVLTF. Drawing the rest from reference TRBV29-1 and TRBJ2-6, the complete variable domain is SAVISQKPSRDICQRGTSLTIQCQVDSQVTMMFWYRQQPGQSLTLIATANQGSEATYESGFVIDKFPISRPNLTFSTLTVSNMSPEDSSIYLCSVGGEGTSGANVLTFGAGSRLTVL.

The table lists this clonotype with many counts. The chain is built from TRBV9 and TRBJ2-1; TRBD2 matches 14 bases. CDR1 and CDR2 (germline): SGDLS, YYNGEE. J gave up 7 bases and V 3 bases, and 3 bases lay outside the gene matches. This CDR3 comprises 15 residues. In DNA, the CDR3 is TGTGCCAGCAGCGGAGGGACTAGCGGGGGTAATGAGCAGTTCTTC. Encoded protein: CASSGGTSGGNEQFF.

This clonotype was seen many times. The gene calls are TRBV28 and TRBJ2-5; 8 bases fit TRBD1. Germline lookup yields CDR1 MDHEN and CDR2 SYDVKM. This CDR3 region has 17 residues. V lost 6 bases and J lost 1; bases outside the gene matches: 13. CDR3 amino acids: CASSPVYPDRGQETQYF. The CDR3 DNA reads TGTGCCAGCAGCCCGGTCTACCCTGACAGGGGCCAAGAGACCCAGTACTTC.

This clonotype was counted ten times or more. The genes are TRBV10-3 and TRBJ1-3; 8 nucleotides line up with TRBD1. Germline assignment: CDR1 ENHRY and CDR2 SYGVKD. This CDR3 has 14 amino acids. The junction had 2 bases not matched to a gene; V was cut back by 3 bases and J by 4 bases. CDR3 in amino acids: CAISDDRGGNTIYF. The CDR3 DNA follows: TGTGCCATCAGTGACGACAGGGGCGGAAACACCATATATTTT.

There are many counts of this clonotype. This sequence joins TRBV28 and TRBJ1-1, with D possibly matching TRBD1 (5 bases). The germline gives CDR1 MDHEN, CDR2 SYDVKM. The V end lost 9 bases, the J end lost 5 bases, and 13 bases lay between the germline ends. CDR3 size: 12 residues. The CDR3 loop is CASGGIGTEAFF. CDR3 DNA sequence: TGTGCCAGTGGGGGAATCGGTACTGAAGCTTTCTTT. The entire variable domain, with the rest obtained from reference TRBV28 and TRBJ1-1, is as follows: DVKVTQSSRYLVKRTGEKVFLECVQDMDHENMFWYRQDPGLGLRLIYFSYDVKMKEKGDIPEGYSVSREKKERFSLILESASTNQTSMYLCASGGIGTEAFFGQGTRLTVV.

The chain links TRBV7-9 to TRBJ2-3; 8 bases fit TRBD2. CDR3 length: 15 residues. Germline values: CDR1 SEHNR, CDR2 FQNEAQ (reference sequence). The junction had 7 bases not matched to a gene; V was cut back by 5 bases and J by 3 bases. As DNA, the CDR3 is TGTGCCAGCAGCCGATTGGGACTAGAGACAGATACGCAGTATTTT. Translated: CASSRLGLETDTQYF.

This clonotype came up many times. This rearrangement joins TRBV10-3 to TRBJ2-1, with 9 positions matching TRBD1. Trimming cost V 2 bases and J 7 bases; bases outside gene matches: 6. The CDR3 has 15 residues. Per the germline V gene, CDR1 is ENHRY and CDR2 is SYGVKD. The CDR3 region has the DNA TGTGCCATCAGTGAGAGAGACAGGGGGAGGAATGAGCAGTTCTTC. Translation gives CAISERDRGRNEQFF.

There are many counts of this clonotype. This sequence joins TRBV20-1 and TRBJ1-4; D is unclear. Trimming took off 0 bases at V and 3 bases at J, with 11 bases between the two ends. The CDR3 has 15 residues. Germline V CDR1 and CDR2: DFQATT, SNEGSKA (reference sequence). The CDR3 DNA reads TGCAGTGCTAGAGATCTAGTTCAGGCTAATGAAAAACTGTTTTTT. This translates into CSARDLVQANEKLFF.

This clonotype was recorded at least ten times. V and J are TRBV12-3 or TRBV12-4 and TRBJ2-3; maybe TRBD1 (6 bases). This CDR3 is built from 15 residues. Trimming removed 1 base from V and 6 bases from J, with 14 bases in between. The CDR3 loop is CASSLGQGPGDTQYF. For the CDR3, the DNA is TGTGCCAGCAGTTTAGGGCAGGGGCCCGGGGATACGCAGTATTTT.

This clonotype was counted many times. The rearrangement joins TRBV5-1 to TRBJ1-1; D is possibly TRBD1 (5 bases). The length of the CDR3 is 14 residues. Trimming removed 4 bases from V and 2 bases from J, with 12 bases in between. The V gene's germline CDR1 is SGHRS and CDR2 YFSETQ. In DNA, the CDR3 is TGCGCCAGCAGCCCCGGGACTTTAAACACTGAAGCTTTCTTT. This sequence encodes CASSPGTLNTEAFF.

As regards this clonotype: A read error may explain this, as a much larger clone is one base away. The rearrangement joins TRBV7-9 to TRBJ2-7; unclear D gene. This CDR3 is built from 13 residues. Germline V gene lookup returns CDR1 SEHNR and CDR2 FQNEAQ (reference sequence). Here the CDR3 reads CVSNQGKSYEQYF. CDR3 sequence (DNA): TGTGTCAGTAACCAAGGGAAGAGCTACGAGCAGTACTTC.

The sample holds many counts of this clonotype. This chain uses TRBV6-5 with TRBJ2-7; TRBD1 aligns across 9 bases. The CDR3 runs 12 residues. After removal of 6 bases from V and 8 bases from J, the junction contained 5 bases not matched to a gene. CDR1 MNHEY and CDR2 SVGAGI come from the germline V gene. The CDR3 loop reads CASSLDRGQQYF. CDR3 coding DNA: TGTGCCAGCAGCTTGGACAGGGGACAGCAGTACTTC.

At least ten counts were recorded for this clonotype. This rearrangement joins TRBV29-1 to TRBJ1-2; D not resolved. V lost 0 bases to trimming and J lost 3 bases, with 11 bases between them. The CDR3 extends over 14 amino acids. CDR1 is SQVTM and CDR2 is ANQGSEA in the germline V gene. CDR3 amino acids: CSVEDRTGYYGYTF. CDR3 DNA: TGCAGCGTTGAAGATCGGACTGGGTACTATGGCTACACCTTC.

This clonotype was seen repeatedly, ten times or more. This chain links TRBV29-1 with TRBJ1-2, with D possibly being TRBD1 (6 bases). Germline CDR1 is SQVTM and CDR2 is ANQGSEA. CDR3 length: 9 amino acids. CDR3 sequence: CGGGHCYTF. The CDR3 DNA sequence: TGCGGGGGGGGCCACTGCTACACCTTC.

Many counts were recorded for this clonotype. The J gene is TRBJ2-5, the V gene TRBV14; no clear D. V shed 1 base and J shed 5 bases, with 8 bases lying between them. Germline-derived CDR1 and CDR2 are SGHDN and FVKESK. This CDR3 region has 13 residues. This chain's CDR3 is CASSQGALETQYF. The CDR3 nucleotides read TGTGCCAGCAGCCAAGGGGCACTGGAGACCCAGTACTTC.

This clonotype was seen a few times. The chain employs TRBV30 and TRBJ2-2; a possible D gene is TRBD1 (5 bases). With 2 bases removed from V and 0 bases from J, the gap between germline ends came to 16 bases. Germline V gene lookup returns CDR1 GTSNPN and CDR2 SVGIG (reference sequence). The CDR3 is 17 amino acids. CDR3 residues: CAWSRAGPKTNTGELFF. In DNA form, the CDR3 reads TGTGCCTGGAGTCGGGCAGGGCCGAAGACGAACACCGGGGAGCTGTTTTTT.

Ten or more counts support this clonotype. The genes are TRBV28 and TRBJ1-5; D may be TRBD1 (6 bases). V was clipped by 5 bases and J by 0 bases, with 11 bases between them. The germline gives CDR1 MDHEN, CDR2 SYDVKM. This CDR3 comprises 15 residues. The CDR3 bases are TGTGCCAGCAGTCTGCGACAGGTTAGCAATCAGCCCCAGCATTTT. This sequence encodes CASSLRQVSNQPQHF.

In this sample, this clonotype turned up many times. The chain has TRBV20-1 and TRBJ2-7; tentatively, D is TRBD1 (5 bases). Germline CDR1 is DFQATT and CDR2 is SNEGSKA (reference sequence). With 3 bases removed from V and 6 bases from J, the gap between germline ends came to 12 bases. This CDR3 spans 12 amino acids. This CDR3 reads CSARVIQGEQYF. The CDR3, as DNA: TGCAGTGCTAGGGTCATCCAGGGCGAGCAGTACTTC.